This section outlines one TCR beta chain sequence together with its context. These data belong to a study of control samples from healthy donors and cancer patients. The assay was immunoSEQ multiplex PCR, and TCRdb's table has in-frame clones only and misses some. The table records 60,000 to 75,000 clones, 89% of them present only once. The CDR3 extends over 14 amino acids. The trim removed 3 bases at V and 7 bases at J, leaving 6 bases unmatched. CDR1 is MNHEY, CDR2 SVGEGT, per germline. This rearrangement joins TRBV6-2 or TRBV6-3 to TRBJ2-1; 7 positions match TRBD2. Specimen: PBMCs. The origin of this receptor is a man in his sixties with colorectal cancer. CDR3: CASSYPGGPNEQFF. The CDR3 nucleotides read TGTGCCAGCAGTTATCCGGGGGGTCCGAATGAGCAGTTCTTC.